The 29 T cell receptor beta chains below come from one sample, sequenced in a study of cytomegalovirus exposure and HLA in healthy donors. Clones were read by immunoSEQ multiplex PCR, and TCRdb kept only the in-frame ones, dropping some. This repertoire shows 100,000 to 150,000 clones, roughly 90% found once; its top ten account for about 1.5%. The sample consisted of PBMCs. The receptors were gathered from a man between 25 and 39 years old in good health and CMV-seronegative.

This chain links TRBV18 with TRBJ2-2; 7 positions match TRBD1. This CDR3 has 15 residues. Germline lookup yields CDR1 KGHSH and CDR2 LQKENI. The junction had 8 bases not matched to a gene; V was cut back by 6 bases and J by 4 bases. The CDR3 DNA reads TGTGCCAGCTCCCGAGATGGACAGGTCACCGGGGAGCTGTTTTTT. It translates to CASSRDGQVTGELFF.

The chain couples TRBV6-1 to TRBJ1-2; 7 bases map to TRBD1. The germline CDR1 and CDR2 sequences are MNHNS and SASEGT. This CDR3 region has 14 residues. Trimming cost V 6 bases and J 4 bases; bases outside gene matches: 8. CDR3 protein: CASREQGSRYGYTF. Written as DNA, the CDR3 is TGTGCCAGCAGGGAACAGGGGTCTCGCTATGGCTACACCTTC.

This clone was detected ten times or more. The chain links TRBV2 to TRBJ1-5; D is uncertain. V was shortened by 6 bases and J by 0 bases, with 6 bases between the two germline ends. The CDR3 is 13 amino acids. Germline CDR1 and CDR2: SNHLY and FYNNEI. The CDR3 DNA is TGTGCCAGCAGGGAGAGTAGCAATCAGCCCCAGCATTTT. It translates to CASRESSNQPQHF.

The chain recombines TRBV27 with TRBJ2-1; 9 bases align to TRBD2. The germline CDR1 and CDR2 sequences are MNHEY and SMNVEV (reference sequence). The CDR3 spans 16 residues. The junction had 8 bases not matched to a gene; V was cut back by 3 bases and J by 5 bases. The CDR3 bases are TGTGCCAGCAGTTTCTTAGGCGGGAGGGGAAACAATGAGCAGTTCTTC. Protein product: CASSFLGGRGNNEQFF.

The rearrangement uses TRBV18 and TRBJ1-1, with 9 bases lining up with TRBD1. CDR1 and CDR2 from the germline V gene are KGHSH and LQKENI. The CDR3 has 16 amino acids. Germline trimming cut 2 bases from V and 5 bases from J; bases unmatched to any gene: 9. The CDR3 coding sequence is TGTGCCAGCTCACCATATAGGACAGGGGATGGGACTGAAGCTTTCTTT. The encoded protein is CASSPYRTGDGTEAFF.

V is TRBV6-5 and J is TRBJ2-3, with TRBD2 identical over 8 bases. The V gene's germline CDR1 is MNHEY and CDR2 SVGAGI. Germline trimming cut 4 bases from V and 5 bases from J; bases unmatched to any gene: 11. This CDR3 comprises 16 residues. The CDR3 reads CASSSRLASTGDTQYF. The CDR3, as DNA: TGTGCCAGCAGTTCTAGACTAGCGTCGACTGGAGATACGCAGTATTTT.

Only one count was recorded for this clone. The chain has TRBV29-1 and TRBJ2-5, with 8 bases that match TRBD1. J lost 5 bases, V lost 7 bases, and 9 bases had no gene match. CDR3 length equals 13 residues. Germline assignment: CDR1 SQVTM and CDR2 ANQGSEA. CDR3 bases: TGCAGCGCTGGACAGGGTGCGGACGAGACCCAGTACTTC. Translated, it gives CSAGQGADETQYF.

CDR3 in DNA: TGCGCCAGCAGCTCGCCGGGACTAGCGGGAGCGTACGAGCAGTACTTC. It is translated as CASSSPGLAGAYEQYF. V gene TRBV5-1 combines with J gene TRBJ2-7, with 14 bases fitting TRBD2. Germline V gives CDR1 SGHRS, CDR2 YFSETQ. Trimming at V came to 3 bases and at J to 4 bases, leaving 6 bases not matched to a gene. The CDR3 consists of 16 residues.

The chain has TRBV7-8 and TRBJ2-7; TRBD1 is a possible D gene (7 bases). In germline, CDR1 is SGHVS, CDR2 FQNEAQ. The ends were cut back, 2 bases at V and 6 bases at J, with 20 bases in the middle. The CDR3 is made up of 16 amino acids. The CDR3 DNA sequence: TGTGCCAGCAGCTTACGTCGTTGGGAGGACAGGCCCGAGCAGTACTTC. Protein: CASSLRRWEDRPEQYF.

The chain links TRBV12-5 to TRBJ2-1; TRBD2 aligns across 9 bases. The germline gives CDR1 LGHNT, CDR2 FRNRAP. This CDR3 region has 14 residues. The ends lost 5 bases at V and 10 bases at J; junction bases unmatched: 9. As DNA, the CDR3 is TGTGCTAGTGGTCCAATATCCGGGACTAGCGAGCAGTTCTTC. Translated, it gives CASGPISGTSEQFF.

In its sample, this clone was seen once. CDR3 nucleotides: TGTGCCAGCAGCCCCAGGGTCACAGATACGCAGTATTTT. This encodes CASSPRVTDTQYF. The chain is built from TRBV5-4 and TRBJ2-3, with D possibly being TRBD1 (5 bases). CDR1 SGHNT and CDR2 YYREEE come from the germline V gene (reference sequence). CDR3 length: 13 residues. V was pared by 4 bases and J by 2 bases, with 8 bases between.

The rearrangement uses TRBV27 and TRBJ1-1; TRBD1 might be the D (5 bases). Trimming took 2 bases from V and 3 from J, leaving 19 bases between them. This CDR3 is built from 17 residues. Germline CDR1 MNHEY, CDR2 SMNVEV (reference sequence). CDR3 sequence: CASSLLGATGLDTEAFF. CDR3 sequence (DNA): TGTGCCAGCAGTTTACTAGGGGCCACGGGACTGGACACTGAAGCTTTCTTT.

This clone has just one count. The chain is built from TRBV5-6 and TRBJ2-2; 7 bases fit TRBD1. The V gene's germline CDR1 is SGHDT and CDR2 YYEEEE. V was clipped by 0 bases and J by 3 bases; unmatched bases: 5. The CDR3 sequence is 16 residues long. The CDR3 coding sequence is TGTGCCAGCAGCTTGGTGGGACAGCTATACACCGGGGAGCTGTTTTTT. Its protein product is CASSLVGQLYTGELFF.

The chain combines TRBV11-1 with TRBJ1-1, with unresolved D. Trimming stripped 3 bases from V and 1 base from J, with 18 bases between. This CDR3 has 17 amino acids. Germline assignment: CDR1 SGHAT and CDR2 FQDESV (reference sequence). CDR3 residues: CASSFSREAAPNTEAFF. The CDR3 DNA sequence: TGTGCCAGCAGCTTTTCCCGGGAAGCCGCTCCGAACACTGAAGCTTTCTTT. Using reference TRBV11-1 and TRBJ1-1 for the parts outside the CDR3, the full variable domain is EAEVAQSPRYKITEKSQAVAFWCDPISGHATLYWYRQILGQGPELLVQFQDESVVDDSQLPKDRFSAERLKGVDSTLKIQPAELGDSAMYLCASSFSREAAPNTEAFFGQGTRLTVV.

The genes are TRBV11-2 and TRBJ2-5, with a weak D call TRBD1 (5 bases). The CDR3 extends over 14 amino acids. V was trimmed by 2 bases and J by 5 bases, leaving 12 bases between them. Germline assignment: CDR1 SGHAT and CDR2 FQNNGV. The CDR3 sequence is CASSLLLGLETQYF. In nucleotides, the CDR3 is TGTGCCAGCAGCTTACTGCTGGGGCTGGAGACCCAGTACTTC.

The J gene is TRBJ2-1, the V gene TRBV19; 13 bases agree with TRBD2. Germline V gene sequence: CDR1 LNHDA, CDR2 SQIVND (reference sequence). Losses at the gene ends were 8 bases for V and 4 bases for J; bases not matched to a gene: 5. This CDR3 spans 15 amino acids. The CDR3 DNA reads TGTGCCAGTCAACCACTAGCGGGAGGGTACAATGAGCAGTTCTTC. Amino acid sequence: CASQPLAGGYNEQFF.

In DNA, the CDR3 is TGTGCCAGCAGTTCAAGCCGCCTGACAGGACAGTTCTTC. Encoded protein: CASSSSRLTGQFF. The rearrangement uses TRBV7-7 and TRBJ2-1; possibly TRBD1 for D (6 bases). CDR3 length: 13 residues. The V gene lost 6 bases and the J gene lost 13 bases, with 19 bases spanning the gap. The germline CDR1 and CDR2 sequences are SSHAT and FNYEAQ (reference sequence).

The chain links TRBV27 to TRBJ2-1; no firm D call. The CDR3 is made up of 15 amino acids. In germline, CDR1 is MNHEY, CDR2 SMNVEV (reference sequence). V gave up 5 bases and J gave up 0 bases, with 11 bases separating them. For the CDR3, the DNA is TGTGCCAGCAGTCCAACGGGTGGCTCCTACAATGAGCAGTTCTTC. Translated: CASSPTGGSYNEQFF.

The chain employs TRBV7-9 and TRBJ1-6; the D gene is possibly TRBD1 (5 bases). The germline V and J ends were trimmed by 6 bases and 8 bases, with 14 bases remaining between them. This CDR3 spans 14 amino acids. Germline values: CDR1 SEHNR, CDR2 FQNEAQ (reference sequence). The CDR3 loop is CASSRLGTDSPLHF. The DNA of the CDR3 is TGTGCCAGCAGTCGCCTAGGGACTGATTCACCCCTCCACTTT.

This clone came up once. The rearrangement uses TRBV6-1 and TRBJ2-4; D perhaps matches TRBD2 (6 bases). With 6 bases removed from V and 6 bases from J, the gap between germline ends came to 18 bases. Germline lookup yields CDR1 MNHNS and CDR2 SASEGT. This CDR3 comprises 15 residues. The CDR3 here is CASRSGTGSRNIQYF. CDR3 DNA sequence: TGTGCCAGCAGGTCCGGGACTGGGAGCCGAAACATTCAGTACTTC.

This clone was counted between two and nine times. The chain carries TRBV30 and TRBJ1-1; 7 positions match TRBD1. After removal of 5 bases from V and 0 bases from J, the junction contained 12 bases not matched to a gene. Germline loops: CDR1 GTSNPN, CDR2 SVGIG (reference sequence). The CDR3 has 16 residues. This chain's CDR3 is CAWSHRGRGMNTEAFF. The CDR3 DNA sequence: TGTGCCTGGTCCCACAGGGGAAGGGGAATGAACACTGAAGCTTTCTTT.

This rearrangement joins TRBV5-6 to TRBJ1-1, with a possible D match to TRBD1 (5 bases). Trimming removed 4 bases from V and 8 bases from J, with 9 bases in between. Germline V CDR1 and CDR2: SGHDT, YYEEEE. CDR3 length equals 11 residues. The CDR3 DNA sequence: TGTGCCAGCAGCCGCAGGGTGGAAGCTTTCTTT. Protein sequence: CASSRRVEAFF.

J is TRBJ2-3 and V is TRBV6-4, with a possible D match to TRBD2 (6 bases). There are 17 residues in the CDR3. In germline, CDR1 is MRHNA, CDR2 SNTAGT. The V and J ends lost 0 bases and 0 bases respectively, with 13 bases between them. Here the CDR3 reads CASSDSISLASTDTQYF. The CDR3 DNA reads TGTGCCAGCAGTGACTCGATCTCGCTAGCGAGCACAGATACGCAGTATTTT.

This rearrangement joins TRBV19 to TRBJ1-2, with D uncertain. Germline lookup yields CDR1 LNHDA and CDR2 SQIVND (reference sequence). This CDR3 has 17 residues. Trimming shortened V by 5 bases and J by 5 bases, and 24 bases separated the two germline ends. The CDR3 loop is CASSSPPGRRAGYGYTF. The CDR3 DNA is TGTGCCAGTAGTTCACCCCCAGGACGGAGGGCAGGATATGGCTACACCTTC.

The J gene is TRBJ1-1, the V gene TRBV25-1; possibly TRBD1 for D (6 bases). Germline V gives CDR1 MGHDK, CDR2 SYGVNS. Trimming removed 7 bases from V and 7 bases from J, with 16 bases in between. The length of the CDR3 is 13 residues. The CDR3 DNA follows: TGTGCCAGCAAACCCCAGGGGACCCTTGAAGCTTTCTTT. This sequence encodes CASKPQGTLEAFF.

The DNA for the CDR3 is TGTGCCAGCAGTTCTGACAGGGGTTTAGGTAATGAGCAGTTCTTC. Translation gives CASSSDRGLGNEQFF. The J gene is TRBJ2-1, the V gene TRBV6-6; TRBD1 matches at 8 bases. The CDR3 runs to 15 residues. Germline V gives CDR1 MNHNY, CDR2 SVGAGI (reference sequence). Losses at the gene ends were 4 bases for V and 7 bases for J; bases not matched to a gene: 9.

The chain has TRBV27 and TRBJ2-1; TRBD2 might be the D (5 bases). This CDR3 is built from 17 residues. From germline, CDR1 is MNHEY and CDR2 SMNVEV (reference sequence). The V gene lost 4 bases and the J gene lost 0 bases, with 16 bases spanning the gap. CDR3 nucleotides: TGTGCCAGCAGTTCTTACATCCGGGGAAGCTCCTACAATGAGCAGTTCTTC. It encodes CASSSYIRGSSYNEQFF.

This sequence joins TRBV12-5 and TRBJ2-2; 7 bases match TRBD1. Germline CDR1 is LGHNT and CDR2 is FRNRAP. V lost 0 bases and J lost 0; bases outside the gene matches: 4. CDR3 length: 17 amino acids. The CDR3 sequence is CASGLVLGTANTGELFF. In nucleotides, the CDR3 is TGTGCTAGTGGTTTGGTATTGGGGACAGCGAACACCGGGGAGCTGTTTTTT.

The genes are TRBV2 and TRBJ2-5; no firm D call. The CDR3 is made up of 12 amino acids. V lost 4 bases and J lost 5, with 8 bases in between. Germline-derived CDR1 and CDR2 are SNHLY and FYNNEI. As DNA, the CDR3 is TGTGCCAGCAGTGCTGGCAGTGAGACCCAGTACTTC. Its protein product is CASSAGSETQYF.